Presented here are 29 T cell receptor beta chains from one specimen sequenced in a study of cytomegalovirus exposure and HLA in healthy donors. Primers: 60 Vbeta forward and 13 Jbeta reverse. TCRdb keeps only in-frame clones here, not all; method: immunoSEQ multiplex PCR. In all, the sample yields about 170,000 clones. Source material: PBMCs. These receptors were taken from a woman aged 55-70 years in good health and CMV-seronegative.

The CDR3 bases are TGTGCCAGCAGCTTAGACCCCAAACAGGTCCATGGCTACACCTTC. It translates to CASSLDPKQVHGYTF. The J gene is TRBJ1-2, the V gene TRBV7-8; D is perhaps TRBD1 (5 bases). V shed 1 base and J shed 6 bases, with 15 bases lying between them. Germline V gives CDR1 SGHVS, CDR2 FQNEAQ. This CDR3 spans 15 amino acids.

The CDR3 spells CASSLFAGTFGVVFF. Written as DNA, the CDR3 is TGTGCCAGCAGTTTGTTTGCCGGGACTTTCGGGGTCGTTTTCTTT. The chain has TRBV27 and TRBJ1-1, with D perhaps matching TRBD1 (5 bases). The CDR3 length is 15 residues. The germline V and J ends were trimmed by 3 bases and 13 bases, with 24 bases remaining between them. Germline V CDR1 and CDR2: MNHEY, SMNVEV (reference sequence).

This chain uses TRBV19 with TRBJ1-4; D not certain. Germline V lookup: CDR1 LNHDA, CDR2 SQIVND (reference sequence). This CDR3 region has 14 residues. Trimming took 2 bases from V and 6 from J, leaving 10 bases between them. The CDR3 spells CASSITGKDEKLFF. CDR3 DNA: TGTGCCAGTAGTATAACGGGGAAGGATGAAAAACTGTTTTTT.

The chain recombines TRBV2 with TRBJ2-2; D gene uncertain. CDR3 length: 13 residues. The V gene's germline CDR1 is SNHLY and CDR2 FYNNEI. Trimming left V 3 bases short and J 3 bases short, with 5 bases between. This CDR3 is CASSDQYTGELFF. In DNA form, the CDR3 reads TGTGCCAGCAGTGATCAATACACCGGGGAGCTGTTTTTT.

This chain joins TRBV6-5 and TRBJ1-1; D might be TRBD1 (5 bases). The germline CDR1 and CDR2 sequences are MNHEY and SVGAGI. V was shortened by 6 bases and J by 3 bases, with 14 bases between the two germline ends. The CDR3 spans 14 residues. The CDR3 DNA reads TGTGCCAGCAGCTTAACAGGTTCCTACACTGAAGCTTTCTTT. Protein sequence: CASSLTGSYTEAFF.

This rearrangement joins TRBV6-1 to TRBJ1-4; a possible D gene is TRBD1 (5 bases). The V end was cut by 7 bases, the J end by 8 bases, with 14 bases between. This CDR3 spans 13 amino acids. Germline assignment: CDR1 MNHNS and CDR2 SASEGT. CDR3 sequence: CASTGGSTEKLFF. The CDR3 DNA reads as TGTGCCAGCACCGGGGGGTCGACCGAAAAACTGTTTTTT.

The genes are TRBV19 and TRBJ2-5, with D tentatively TRBD2 (7 bases). The CDR3 has 13 amino acids. Trimming shortened V by 4 bases and J by 5 bases, and 11 bases separated the two germline ends. The germline gives CDR1 LNHDA, CDR2 SQIVND (reference sequence). The CDR3 DNA reads as TGTGCCAGTAGTAAGGGGGGGCGGGAGACCCAGTACTTC. Translating it yields CASSKGGRETQYF.

The V and J genes are TRBV7-9 and TRBJ2-5, with no clear D. The CDR3 is 14 residues long. The V end was cut by 5 bases, the J end by 7 bases, with 17 bases between. CDR1 SEHNR and CDR2 FQNEAQ come from the germline V gene (reference sequence). The CDR3 loop reads CASSAPILIATQYF. The CDR3 nucleotides read TGTGCCAGCAGCGCCCCCATATTGATAGCGACCCAGTACTTC.

The rearrangement joins TRBV6-1 to TRBJ1-6; D is unclear. The CDR3 totals 15 residues. Trimming shortened V by 0 bases and J by 4 bases, and 7 bases separated the two germline ends. CDR1 and CDR2 from the germline V gene are MNHNS and SASEGT. In DNA form, the CDR3 reads TGTGCCAGCAGTGAAGCGTCCGGGTATAATTCACCCCTCCACTTT. Protein: CASSEASGYNSPLHF.

The chain's CDR3 is CASSHSRVTGELFF. Here the CDR3 DNA reads TGTGCCAGCAGCCACTCCAGGGTCACCGGGGAGCTGTTTTTT. The V and J genes are TRBV7-9 and TRBJ2-2; D is possibly TRBD1 (5 bases). Germline-derived CDR1 and CDR2 are SEHNR and FQNEAQ (reference sequence). CDR3 length equals 14 residues. V was clipped by 5 bases and J by 4 bases, with 11 bases between them.

The rearrangement joins TRBV7-2 to TRBJ2-5; the D is unclear. Trimming cost V 4 bases and J 9 bases, with 21 bases left between them. Germline values: CDR1 SGHTA, CDR2 FQGNSA. CDR3 length: 15 residues. CDR3 DNA sequence: TGTGCCAGCAGCTCCCTAGACCTCTCCAAGTGGGCCCAGTACTTC. Its protein is CASSSLDLSKWAQYF.

The rearrangement joins TRBV10-3 to TRBJ1-1; perhaps TRBD1 as D (5 bases). V was clipped by 0 bases and J by 4 bases, with 9 bases between them. The germline V gene encodes CDR1 ENHRY and CDR2 SYGVKD. This CDR3 spans 14 amino acids. CDR3 coding DNA: TGTGCCATCAGTGAGTCGACAGCTACCACTGAAGCTTTCTTT. Translation gives CAISESTATTEAFF.

The gene calls are TRBV5-6 and TRBJ2-1; 8 nucleotides line up with TRBD2. The CDR3 is made up of 16 amino acids. Germline V gene sequence: CDR1 SGHDT, CDR2 YYEEEE. With V trimmed by 2 bases and J by 4 bases, 8 bases remained unmatched. The CDR3 DNA sequence: TGTGCCAGCAGCTTCAAGCGGGCGGGGGGATACAATGAGCAGTTCTTC. As protein: CASSFKRAGGYNEQFF.

The chain has TRBV9 and TRBJ2-1; the match to TRBD2 covers 8 bases. V lost 3 bases to trimming and J lost 0 bases; unmatched junction nucleotides: 2. This CDR3 is built from 15 residues. Per the germline V gene, CDR1 is SGDLS and CDR2 is YYNGEE. The CDR3 nucleotides read TGTGCCAGCAGCGAAAGCGGGAGCTCCTACAATGAGCAGTTCTTC. This sequence encodes CASSESGSSYNEQFF.

The rearrangement uses TRBV2 and TRBJ2-2; D is uncertain. Germline V gene data show CDR1 as SNHLY and CDR2 as FYNNEI. The CDR3 consists of 13 residues. Between the trimmed V and J ends, which lost 0 bases and 13 bases, there was a span of 12 bases. CDR3 in amino acids: CASSEAAVFGLFF. CDR3 DNA: TGTGCCAGCAGTGAAGCTGCAGTGTTTGGGCTGTTTTTT.

CDR3 loop: CASSLGPTGTGREQYF. The CDR3 bases are TGTGCCAGCAGCTTAGGACCTACCGGGACAGGTCGCGAGCAGTACTTC. J is TRBJ2-7 and V is TRBV7-2, with 8 positions matching TRBD1. J gave up 6 bases and V 1 base, and 11 bases lay outside the gene matches. In germline, CDR1 is SGHTA, CDR2 FQGNSA. The CDR3 runs 16 residues.

The chain carries TRBV14 and TRBJ2-2, with TRBD1 as a possible D gene (5 bases). This CDR3 is built from 15 residues. The germline V gene encodes CDR1 SGHDN and CDR2 FVKESK. Trimming cost V 3 bases and J 1 base, with 9 bases left between them. CDR3 DNA: TGTGCCAGCAGCCAGCTAGACAGGAACACCGGGGAGCTGTTTTTT. It specifies CASSQLDRNTGELFF.

The J gene is TRBJ1-3, the V gene TRBV5-1; TRBD1 matches at 8 bases. Per germline, CDR1 SGHRS and CDR2 YFSETQ. This CDR3 region has 16 residues. After removal of 0 bases from V and 3 bases from J, the junction contained 5 bases not matched to a gene. The CDR3: CASSLVPGGGGNTIYF. CDR3 bases: TGCGCCAGCAGCTTGGTCCCAGGGGGCGGTGGAAACACCATATATTTT.

The chain couples TRBV5-6 to TRBJ2-7; a weak D match, TRBD2 (6 bases). The CDR3 totals 14 residues. Germline values: CDR1 SGHDT, CDR2 YYEEEE. V shed 1 base and J shed 7 bases, with 15 bases lying between them. As DNA, the CDR3 is TGTGCCAGCAGCTTGCGCGGGATGCCAGGGGAGCAGTACTTC. It translates to CASSLRGMPGEQYF.

CDR3 coding DNA: TGTGCCTGGAAGATCTCGGGGGGGATAGAGCAGTTCTTC. The encoded protein is CAWKISGGIEQFF. V usage is TRBV30 and J usage is TRBJ2-1; 8 nucleotides line up with TRBD2. The CDR3 consists of 13 residues. J was trimmed by 10 bases and V by 4 bases; bases with no gene match: 9. CDR1 and CDR2 (germline): GTSNPN, SVGIG (reference sequence).

About this clone itself: A read error may produce the germline difference seen at one junction end. V and J are TRBV7-8 and TRBJ2-3; the D is unclear. Per germline, CDR1 SGHVS and CDR2 FQNEAQ. The CDR3 runs 11 residues. Here the CDR3 reads CASSHSETQYF. The DNA of the CDR3 is TGTGCCAGCAGCCATTCAGAAACGCAGTATTTT.

The rearrangement links TRBV6-5 to TRBJ1-5, with D uncertain. Germline-derived CDR1 and CDR2 are MNHEY and SVGAGI. V was trimmed by 6 bases and J by 0 bases, leaving 12 bases between them. The CDR3 is 15 residues long. CDR3 nucleotide sequence: TGTGCCAGCAGCAGCGGAGGAAATAGCAATCAGCCCCAGCATTTT. This gives the protein CASSSGGNSNQPQHF.

The chain uses TRBV15 and TRBJ1-4, with D perhaps matching TRBD1 (6 bases). The CDR3 is made up of 15 amino acids. The V gene lost 5 bases and the J gene lost 4 bases, with 14 bases spanning the gap. Germline values: CDR1 LNHNV, CDR2 YYDKDF (reference sequence). The CDR3 sequence is CATSPIGGVNEKLFF. The CDR3 DNA follows: TGTGCCACCAGCCCGATAGGGGGTGTTAATGAAAAACTGTTTTTT.

V usage is TRBV14 and J usage is TRBJ2-7, with TRBD2 matching 10 bases. Looked up from germline, CDR1 is SGHDN and CDR2 is FVKESK. The CDR3 is made up of 15 amino acids. J was trimmed by 4 bases and V by 1 base; bases with no gene match: 4. The CDR3 here is CASSQGLAGVYEQYF. DNA of the CDR3: TGTGCCAGCAGCCAAGGGCTAGCGGGAGTGTACGAGCAGTACTTC.

The chain carries TRBV5-1 and TRBJ2-5, with 8 bases aligning to TRBD2. After removal of 5 bases from V and 4 bases from J, the junction contained 13 bases not matched to a gene. The CDR3 has 16 residues. Germline CDR1 is SGHRS and CDR2 is YFSETQ. CDR3 protein: CASRPLAGVPSETQYF. The CDR3 DNA reads TGCGCCAGCAGGCCCCTAGCGGGTGTTCCATCAGAGACCCAGTACTTC. The whole variable domain, filled in from reference TRBV5-1 and TRBJ2-5, reads KAGVTQTPRYLIKTRGQQVTLSCSPISGHRSVSWYQQTPGQGLQFLFEYFSETQRNKGNFPGRFSGRQFSNSRSEMNVSTLELGDSALYLCASRPLAGVPSETQYFGPGTRLLVL.

The CDR3 region is CSVGSEWNRNGYTF. The CDR3 DNA reads as TGCAGCGTTGGAAGTGAGTGGAACAGAAATGGCTACACCTTC. The V and J genes are TRBV29-1 and TRBJ1-2; D unresolved. V lost 4 bases and J 6 bases, leaving 18 bases between the germline ends. CDR1 SQVTM and CDR2 ANQGSEA come from the germline V gene. This CDR3 has 14 amino acids.

In DNA, the CDR3 is TGCGCCAGCAGCTTGGAAGGGCAGGGTGAAGCTTTCTTT. Amino acids: CASSLEGQGEAFF. The J gene is TRBJ1-1, the V gene TRBV5-1; perhaps TRBD1 as D (5 bases). V was shortened by 0 bases and J by 7 bases, with 10 bases between the two germline ends. This CDR3 contains 13 residues. Germline V gene sequence: CDR1 SGHRS, CDR2 YFSETQ.

This chain links TRBV5-4 with TRBJ1-1; perhaps TRBD1 as D (5 bases). V gave up 4 bases and J gave up 0 bases, with 13 bases separating them. The CDR3 length is 15 residues. Germline CDR1 SGHNT, CDR2 YYREEE (reference sequence). CDR3 coding DNA: TGTGCCAGCAGCACCCTGACAGCAATGAACACTGAAGCTTTCTTT. Protein product: CASSTLTAMNTEAFF. The variable domain in full, completed from reference TRBV5-4 and TRBJ1-1, reads ETGVTQSPTHLIKTRGQQVTLRCSSQSGHNTVSWYQQALGQGPQFIFQYYREEENGRGNFPPRFSGLQFPNYSSELNVNALELDDSALYLCASSTLTAMNTEAFFGQGTRLTVV.

The chain has TRBV2 and TRBJ1-2, with D possibly matching TRBD1 (5 bases). CDR3 length equals 16 residues. Germline V CDR1 and CDR2: SNHLY, FYNNEI. V was trimmed by 3 bases and J by 4 bases, leaving 18 bases between them. Written as DNA, the CDR3 is TGTGCCAGCAGTGATGTGGGGGGATCAGGGAGCTATGGCTACACCTTC. Protein: CASSDVGGSGSYGYTF.